The 28 T cell receptor beta chains given below trace back to one sample, sequenced in a study of cytomegalovirus exposure and HLA in healthy donors (dated by TCRdb to about 2017). Preparation of the library involved the immunoSEQ multiplex PCR assay. For the multiplex PCR, a mixture combining 60 forward primers for TCR Vbeta segments and 13 reverse primers for TCR Jbeta segments was used. This is the immuneACCESS table as TCRdb keeps it, with only in-frame sequences that have V and J called. A part of the clones is gone; compared with another copy, unresolved V genes explain less than half, and the rest is unexplained. The sample includes roughly 100,000 clones, with about three quarters observed a single time. The ten largest clones represent over 3% of the sample. The source material was PBMCs. The receptors here all came from a middle-aged man in good health and CMV-seronegative.

The chain links TRBV2 to TRBJ1-4, with D perhaps TRBD1 (5 bases). From germline, CDR1 is SNHLY and CDR2 FYNNEI. With 3 bases removed from V and 8 bases from J, the gap between germline ends came to 13 bases. The CDR3 contains 14 residues. In DNA, the CDR3 is TGTGCCAGCAGTGAGATGGCAGGGTACGAAAAACTGTTTTTT. Translating gives CASSEMAGYEKLFF.

The chain recombines TRBV25-1 with TRBJ2-1, with 9 bases lining up with TRBD1. Losses at the gene ends were 1 base for V and 8 bases for J; bases not matched to a gene: 9. The germline V gene encodes CDR1 MGHDK and CDR2 SYGVNS. The CDR3 has 16 amino acids. CDR3 sequence: CASSESGTGLLDEQFF. The CDR3, as DNA: TGTGCCAGCAGTGAATCCGGGACAGGGCTACTAGATGAGCAGTTCTTC.

V and J are TRBV6-6 and TRBJ2-5, with 7 bases aligning to TRBD1. The CDR3 is made up of 14 amino acids. Germline-derived CDR1 and CDR2 are MNHNY and SVGAGI (reference sequence). The V segment lost 5 bases and the J segment 5 bases; nucleotides outside the gene matches: 8. Written as DNA, the CDR3 is TGTGCCAGCAGTAAATCGACAGGGACGGAGACCCAGTACTTC. Its protein is CASSKSTGTETQYF.

The chain is built from TRBV19 and TRBJ1-5; unclear D gene. CDR1 and CDR2 (germline): LNHDA, SQIVND (reference sequence). The CDR3 length is 16 residues. V was cut by 4 bases and J by 0 bases, with 13 bases left in between. The DNA of the CDR3 is TGTGCCAGTAGTAACGCCCAGTACTATAGCAATCAGCCCCAGCATTTT. It encodes CASSNAQYYSNQPQHF.

Only a few counts were recorded for this clone. This chain joins TRBV5-1 and TRBJ1-3; D gene unclear. The V gene lost 2 bases and the J gene lost 4 bases, with 16 bases spanning the gap. There are 16 residues in the CDR3. Germline V gives CDR1 SGHRS, CDR2 YFSETQ. DNA of the CDR3: TGCGCCAGCAGCTTAGAGGGTCTAGGCGGCGGAAACACCATATATTTT. It yields the protein CASSLEGLGGGNTIYF.

The V gene is TRBV7-2, the J gene TRBJ2-1; D not resolved. CDR1 is SGHTA, CDR2 FQGNSA, per germline. The V and J ends lost 5 bases and 12 bases respectively, with 5 bases between them. CDR3 length: 9 residues. The CDR3 DNA follows: TGTGCCAGCAGCCCTCGGCAGTTCTTC. It yields the protein CASSPRQFF.

This clone was observed a handful of times. The CDR3 DNA sequence: TGTGCCAGCAGCTGGGGACTCAACCTAGACACCGGGGAGCTGTTTTTT. Translation: CASSWGLNLDTGELFF. The chain uses TRBV11-2 and TRBJ2-2; maybe TRBD2 (6 bases). Trimming left V 4 bases short and J 3 bases short, with 15 bases between. Germline V lookup: CDR1 SGHAT, CDR2 FQNNGV. This CDR3 region has 16 residues. Looking up the rest from reference TRBV11-2 and TRBJ2-2 gives the full variable domain: EAGVAQSPRYKIIEKRQSVAFWCNPISGHATLYWYQQILGQGPKLLIQFQNNGVVDDSQLPKDRFSAERLKGVDSTLKIQPAKLEDSAVYLCASSWGLNLDTGELFFGEGSRLTVL.

This chain links TRBV4-1 with TRBJ2-7, with a possible D match to TRBD2 (5 bases). Between the trimmed V and J ends, which lost 1 base and 6 bases, there was a span of 16 bases. Per germline, CDR1 MGHRA and CDR2 YSYEKL. This CDR3 is built from 15 residues. Written as DNA, the CDR3 is TGCGCCAGCAGCCAAGTGGGAGTAGCTCTCGGCGAGCAGTACTTC. It is translated as CASSQVGVALGEQYF.

This clone has a handful of counts. CDR3 residues: CASSYGRVNTEAFF. The CDR3 bases are TGTGCCAGCAGTTACGGGCGGGTGAACACTGAAGCTTTCTTT. The rearrangement links TRBV27 to TRBJ1-1; D uncertain. Trimming left V 4 bases short and J 0 bases short, with 9 bases between. CDR1 and CDR2 from the germline V gene are MNHEY and SMNVEV (reference sequence). The CDR3 totals 14 residues.

V usage is TRBV4-3 and J usage is TRBJ2-7, with D perhaps matching TRBD1 (7 bases). CDR1 and CDR2 (germline): LGHNA, YSLEER. The CDR3 is made up of 17 amino acids. V shed 4 bases and J shed 1 base, with 20 bases lying between them. This CDR3 is CASSRELRGEVSYEQYF. The CDR3 DNA reads as TGCGCCAGCAGCCGTGAACTCAGGGGGGAAGTATCCTACGAGCAGTACTTC.

This sequence joins TRBV11-2 and TRBJ2-7; the match to TRBD2 covers 11 bases. Germline V CDR1 and CDR2: SGHAT, FQNNGV. The CDR3 runs to 15 residues. J lost 3 bases, V lost 5 bases, and 6 bases had no gene match. CDR3 residues: CASSPPGLAVYEQYF. In DNA form, the CDR3 reads TGTGCCAGCAGCCCCCCGGGACTAGCGGTCTACGAGCAGTACTTC.

This rearrangement joins TRBV19 to TRBJ1-2, with TRBD1 identical over 9 bases. Germline V gives CDR1 LNHDA, CDR2 SQIVND (reference sequence). The length of the CDR3 is 14 residues. Germline trimming cut 3 bases from V and 3 bases from J; bases unmatched to any gene: 2. The CDR3 protein is CASSIGQGYYGYTF. CDR3 nucleotide sequence: TGTGCCAGTAGTATCGGACAGGGGTACTATGGCTACACCTTC.

This clone was seen a few times. The chain uses TRBV7-2 and TRBJ2-5; D is perhaps TRBD1 (6 bases). Looked up from germline, CDR1 is SGHTA and CDR2 is FQGNSA. The CDR3 runs 16 residues. The V and J ends lost 5 bases and 4 bases respectively, with 20 bases between them. CDR3 sequence: CASSPSGQGWGETQYF. CDR3 bases: TGTGCCAGCAGCCCTAGTGGGCAGGGGTGGGGAGAGACCCAGTACTTC.

The V call is TRBV28, the J call TRBJ2-7; D may be TRBD1 (6 bases). CDR3 length equals 14 residues. Germline V gene data show CDR1 as MDHEN and CDR2 as SYDVKM. The germline V and J ends were trimmed by 5 bases and 4 bases, with 15 bases remaining between them. This chain's CDR3 is CASSPYADSYEQYF. In nucleotides, the CDR3 is TGTGCCAGCAGTCCTTATGCGGACAGTTACGAGCAGTACTTC.

This clone has only a few counts. J is TRBJ1-4 and V is TRBV5-6, with 8 bases fitting TRBD1. V was clipped by 0 bases and J by 8 bases; unmatched bases: 9. The CDR3 covers 16 residues. The V gene's germline CDR1 is SGHDT and CDR2 YYEEEE. In DNA form, the CDR3 reads TGTGCCAGCAGCTTGGTACGGGGACAGGCGTGGGAAAAACTGTTTTTT. This gives the protein CASSLVRGQAWEKLFF.

The rearrangement links TRBV14 to TRBJ1-1; no clear D gene. The CDR3 is made up of 13 amino acids. V lost 2 bases, J lost 4 bases, and 8 bases lay in between. The germline V gene encodes CDR1 SGHDN and CDR2 FVKESK. This CDR3 is CASSQSGSTEAFF. For the CDR3, the DNA is TGTGCCAGCAGCCAATCCGGGAGCACTGAAGCTTTCTTT.

The chain combines TRBV5-6 with TRBJ2-1, with 11 bases lining up with TRBD2. This CDR3 contains 14 residues. Germline V CDR1 and CDR2: SGHDT, YYEEEE. The CDR3 is CATGVAGGDSVGFF. DNA of the CDR3: TGTGCAACCGGGGTAGCGGGGGGGGATTCAGTAGGGTTCTTC.

The chain carries TRBV4-2 and TRBJ2-5; 8 bases align to TRBD2. The ends lost 3 bases at V and 5 bases at J; junction bases unmatched: 11. The CDR3 loop spans 16 amino acids. The germline V gene encodes CDR1 LGHNA and CDR2 YNFKEQ. This chain's CDR3 is CASSQRVRGELETQYF. CDR3 sequence (DNA): TGTGCCAGCAGCCAGAGAGTGCGGGGGGAGCTCGAGACCCAGTACTTC.

The chain uses TRBV6-1 and TRBJ2-7; D remains ambiguous. CDR1 is MNHNS, CDR2 SASEGT, per germline. The CDR3 consists of 12 residues. V dropped 3 bases and J dropped 3 bases, with 6 bases sitting between them. The CDR3 sequence: CASSESFYEQYF. In DNA form, the CDR3 reads TGTGCCAGCAGTGAGAGTTTCTACGAGCAGTACTTC.

V and J are TRBV6-6 and TRBJ1-2, with 8 positions matching TRBD1. After removal of 2 bases from V and 5 bases from J, the junction contained 7 bases not matched to a gene. CDR3 length: 15 residues. Germline V CDR1 and CDR2: MNHNY, SVGAGI (reference sequence). CDR3 amino acids: CASSYPQGAGYGYTF. The DNA for the CDR3 is TGTGCCAGCAGTTACCCCCAGGGGGCTGGATATGGCTACACCTTC.

The V gene is TRBV6-1, the J gene TRBJ1-2; 8 bases match TRBD1. Germline CDR1 reads MNHNS; CDR2 reads SASEGT. The CDR3 extends over 15 amino acids. Losses at the gene ends were 3 bases for V and 3 bases for J; bases not matched to a gene: 6. The CDR3 loop is CASSEMTGEYYGYTF. The CDR3 nucleotides read TGTGCCAGCAGTGAGATGACAGGGGAGTACTATGGCTACACCTTC.

This clone has just a few counts. CDR3 in amino acids: CASSLDRAATEAFF. The CDR3 DNA is TGTGCCAGCAGCTTGGACAGGGCAGCCACTGAAGCTTTCTTT. The genes are TRBV5-5 and TRBJ1-1, with a weak D call TRBD1 (6 bases). Trimming shortened V by 0 bases and J by 4 bases, and 10 bases separated the two germline ends. CDR3 length: 14 residues. CDR1 is SGHKS and CDR2 is YYEKEE in the germline V gene (reference sequence).

This clone was seen a few times. The chain links TRBV6-1 to TRBJ2-1, with TRBD1 identical over 8 bases. This CDR3 spans 14 amino acids. Germline loops: CDR1 MNHNS, CDR2 SASEGT. V gave up 5 bases and J gave up 5 bases; unmatched junction bases: 5. This CDR3 is CASSRQGPNNEQFF. Here the CDR3 DNA reads TGTGCCAGCAGTAGACAGGGGCCCAACAATGAGCAGTTCTTC.

This clone was picked up one time. The CDR3 region is CASSPFSGQGKETQYF. The CDR3 DNA reads as TGTGCCAGCAGTCCTTTCTCAGGGCAGGGGAAGGAGACCCAGTACTTC. The chain uses TRBV27 and TRBJ2-5; a weak D match, TRBD1 (6 bases). Trimming took off 5 bases at V and 5 bases at J, with 21 bases between the two ends. Germline V CDR1 and CDR2: MNHEY, SMNVEV (reference sequence). The CDR3 has 16 amino acids.

This chain links TRBV6-1 with TRBJ2-7; 7 bases align to TRBD1. V lost 6 bases to trimming and J lost 3 bases; unmatched junction nucleotides: 8. Looked up from germline, CDR1 is MNHNS and CDR2 is SASEGT. The CDR3 loop spans 14 amino acids. CDR3 bases: TGTGCCAGCAGACGACAGGGAGTGCTCTACGAGCAGTACTTC. Amino acids: CASRRQGVLYEQYF.

A single count supports this clone. The chain recombines TRBV5-1 with TRBJ2-1; 10 bases match TRBD2. The CDR3 sequence is 15 residues long. The V and J ends lost 0 bases and 9 bases, in that order; junction bases with no gene match: 6. Looked up from germline, CDR1 is SGHRS and CDR2 is YFSETQ. The CDR3 coding sequence is TGCGCCAGCAGCTTGGCCACTAGCGGGGAGGGTGAGCAGTTCTTC. Translating it yields CASSLATSGEGEQFF.

The rearrangement uses TRBV11-2 and TRBJ2-1, with 11 bases aligning to TRBD1. Losses at the gene ends were 5 bases for V and 4 bases for J; bases not matched to a gene: 7. The CDR3 contains 16 residues. Germline loops: CDR1 SGHAT, CDR2 FQNNGV. The CDR3 protein is CASSDPGQGGYNEQFF. The CDR3 region has the DNA TGTGCCAGCAGCGACCCGGGACAGGGGGGGTACAATGAGCAGTTCTTC.

The rearrangement uses TRBV13 and TRBJ2-5; 13 nucleotides match TRBD2. Germline V gene lookup returns CDR1 PRHDT and CDR2 FYEKMQ (reference sequence). The V and J ends lost 5 bases and 5 bases, in that order; junction bases with no gene match: 5. CDR3 length equals 15 residues. Here the CDR3 DNA reads TGTGCCAGCAGCCCTACTAGCGGGGGGGCTGAGACCCAGTACTTC. Translation: CASSPTSGGAETQYF.